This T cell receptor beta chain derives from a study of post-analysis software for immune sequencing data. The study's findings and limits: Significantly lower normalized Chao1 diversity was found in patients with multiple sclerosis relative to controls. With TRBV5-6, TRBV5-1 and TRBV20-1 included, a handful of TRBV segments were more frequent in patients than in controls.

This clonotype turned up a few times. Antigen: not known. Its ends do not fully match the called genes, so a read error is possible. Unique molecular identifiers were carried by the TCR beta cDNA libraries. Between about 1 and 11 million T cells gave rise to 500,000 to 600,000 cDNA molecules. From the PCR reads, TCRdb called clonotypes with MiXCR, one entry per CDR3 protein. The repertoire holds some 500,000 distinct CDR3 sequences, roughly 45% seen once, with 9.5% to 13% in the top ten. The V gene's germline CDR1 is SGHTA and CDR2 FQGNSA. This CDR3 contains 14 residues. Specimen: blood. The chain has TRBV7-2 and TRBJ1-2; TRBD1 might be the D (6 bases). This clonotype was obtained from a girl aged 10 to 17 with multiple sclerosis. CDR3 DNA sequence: TGTGCCGGCAGCTTAGGGGGGGGCGCGTACGGCTACACCTTC. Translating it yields CAGSLGGGAYGYTF.